What follows describes a single TCR beta chain. What it binds is not known. This sample was taken from a study of regulatory T cells in long-lasting Graves disease. CDR3 size: 15 residues. Unmatched junction bases numbered 9, after V lost 1 base and J lost 5 bases. From germline, CDR1 is DFQATT and CDR2 SNEGSKA (reference sequence). Time point: persistent/refractory GD, antithyroid drugs over 5 years with positive TRAb. PBMCs provided the RNA from which the TCR library was made. In building TCR beta libraries, iRepertoire HTBI primers were used together with Arm-PCR of CDR3 regions. TCRdb itself ran the multiplex PCR reads through MiXCR, one entry per CDR3 protein. Of 500,000 to 800,000 distinct CDR3 sequences in the sample, about 30% were seen once. Study results and caveats: Newly diagnosed patients had higher TCR diversity than persistent Graves' patients did. Whereas 966 public clonotypes were shared by new patients, persistent patients shared more, at some 3,000.

The specimen was peripheral blood mononuclear cells (PBMCs), collected when the disease was refractory, from a patient treated with antithyroid drugs. The chain employs TRBV20-1 and TRBJ1-1; 8 bases match TRBD1. The TCR sequence derives from a female donor with Graves disease. The CDR3 DNA reads TGCAGTGCTAGAGTCTCAGGGGGCGCTGGGACTGAAGCTTTCTTT. Protein: CSARVSGGAGTEAFF.